This paragraph reports one TCR beta chain. The entry originates in a study of OX40 agonist ivuxolimab in advanced cancers. Produced via immunoSEQ multiplex PCR; TCRdb's table is partial and in-frame only. The repertoire includes some 65,000 clones, roughly 84% of them detected once, and over 0.3% sits in the top ten. With V trimmed by 0 bases and J by 4 bases, 8 bases remained unmatched. This CDR3 spans 16 amino acids. The V gene's germline CDR1 is SGHAT and CDR2 FQDESV (reference sequence). The clonotype was recovered from an adult with an advanced solid tumor such as melanoma, head and neck, liver or kidney cancer. The chain employs TRBV11-1 and TRBJ2-5, with TRBD1 matching 7 bases. The sample here was CD4+ or CD8+ T cells sorted from blood, taken in a trial of the OX40 agonist ivuxolimab. The CDR3 nucleotides are TGTGCCAGCAGCTTAGCGCGGACAGGAGAGGGAGAGACCCAGTACTTC. Translating it yields CASSLARTGEGETQYF.